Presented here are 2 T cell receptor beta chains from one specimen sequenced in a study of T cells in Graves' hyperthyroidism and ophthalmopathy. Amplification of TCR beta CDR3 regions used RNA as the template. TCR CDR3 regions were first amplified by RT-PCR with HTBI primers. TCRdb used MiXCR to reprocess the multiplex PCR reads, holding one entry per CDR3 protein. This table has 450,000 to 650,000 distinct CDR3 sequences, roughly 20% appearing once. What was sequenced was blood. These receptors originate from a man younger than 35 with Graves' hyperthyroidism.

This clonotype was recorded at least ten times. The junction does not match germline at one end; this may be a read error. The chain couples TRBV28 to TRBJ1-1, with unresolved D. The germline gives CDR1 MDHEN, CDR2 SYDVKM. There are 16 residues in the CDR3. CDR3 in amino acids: CASSYSYMVGYTDAFF. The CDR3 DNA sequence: TGTGCCAGCAGTTACTCCTACATGGTGGGGTACACTGATGCTTTCTTT.

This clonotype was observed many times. DNA for the CDR3: TGTGCCAGCAGTTTACTCACCCCCAACTATGGCTACACCTTC. This gives the protein CASSLLTPNYGYTF. The chain joins TRBV28 to TRBJ1-2, with D unclear. CDR1 is MDHEN, CDR2 SYDVKM, per germline. The CDR3 extends over 14 amino acids. The V end lost 2 bases, the J end lost 2 bases, and 9 bases lay between the germline ends.